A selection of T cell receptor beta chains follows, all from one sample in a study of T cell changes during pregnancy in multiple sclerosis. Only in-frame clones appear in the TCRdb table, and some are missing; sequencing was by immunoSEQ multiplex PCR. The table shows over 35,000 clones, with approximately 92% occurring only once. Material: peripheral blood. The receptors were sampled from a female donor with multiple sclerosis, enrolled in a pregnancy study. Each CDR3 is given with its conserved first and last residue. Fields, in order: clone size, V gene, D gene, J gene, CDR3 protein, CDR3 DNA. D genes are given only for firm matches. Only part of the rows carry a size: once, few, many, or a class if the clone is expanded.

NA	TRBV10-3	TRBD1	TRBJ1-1	CAISERPGQENTEAFF	TGTGCCATCAGTGAGAGACCGGGACAGGAGAACACTGAAGCTTTCTTT
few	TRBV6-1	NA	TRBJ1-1	CASSEAVGAQGDEAFF	TGTGCCAGCAGTGAAGCCGTAGGGGCGCAAGGGGATGAAGCTTTCTTT
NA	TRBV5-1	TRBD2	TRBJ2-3	CASTTSGSPQYF	TGCGCCAGCACGACTAGCGGGAGTCCCCAGTATTTT
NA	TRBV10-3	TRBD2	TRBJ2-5	CAISGGGTSGKETQYF	TGTGCCATCAGTGGGGGTGGGACTAGCGGGAAAGAGACCCAGTACTTC
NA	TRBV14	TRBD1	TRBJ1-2	CASSYLTGQGEYGYTF	TGTGCCAGCAGCTACTTAACGGGACAGGGAGAATATGGCTACACCTTC
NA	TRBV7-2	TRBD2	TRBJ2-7	CASSLGAGGFYEQYF	TGTGCCAGCAGCTTAGGGGCGGGAGGTTTCTACGAGCAGTACTTC
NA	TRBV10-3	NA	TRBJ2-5	CAIRTRGETQYF	TGTGCCATCAGGACGAGGGGGGAGACCCAGTACTTC
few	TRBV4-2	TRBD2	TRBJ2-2	CASSLGGLAGGLLWELFF	TGTGCCAGCAGCCTCGGGGGACTAGCGGGAGGTCTCCTATGGGAGCTGTTTTTT
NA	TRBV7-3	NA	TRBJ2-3	CASSSDSRDTQYF	TGTGCCAGCAGTTCTGACTCCCGAGATACGCAGTATTTT
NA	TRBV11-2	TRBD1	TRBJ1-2	CASSWGQTQGGYTF	TGTGCCAGCAGCTGGGGACAGACCCAGGGAGGCTACACCTTC
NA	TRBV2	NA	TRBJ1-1	CASSRDGPAEAFF	TGTGCCAGCAGCCGCGATGGGCCGGCTGAAGCTTTCTTT
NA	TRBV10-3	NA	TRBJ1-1	CAINDKGWTEAFF	TGTGCCATCAACGACAAAGGGTGGACTGAAGCTTTCTTT
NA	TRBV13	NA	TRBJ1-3	CASSTGGNTIYF	TGTGCCAGCTCTACGGGAGGAAACACCATATATTTT
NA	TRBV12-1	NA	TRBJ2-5	CASSFYQSQQETQYF	TGTGCCAGCAGCTTTTATCAGAGCCAACAAGAGACCCAGTACTTC
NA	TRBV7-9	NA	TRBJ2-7	CASSLVGGYEQYF	TGTGCCAGCAGCTTAGTGGGCGGCTACGAGCAGTACTTC
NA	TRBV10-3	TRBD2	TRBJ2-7	CASTPGLDLSYEQYF	TGTGCCTCGACACCGGGACTAGATTTGTCCTACGAGCAGTACTTC
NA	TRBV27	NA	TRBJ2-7	CASSPGGGFFYEQYF	TGTGCCAGCAGTCCGGGTGGGGGTTTCTTCTACGAGCAGTACTTC
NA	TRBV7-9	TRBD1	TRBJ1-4	CASSPYLGTDEKLFF	TGTGCCAGCAGCCCCTACTTGGGGACAGATGAAAAACTGTTTTTT
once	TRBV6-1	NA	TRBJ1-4	CASTRHNEKLFF	TGTGCCAGCACCAGGCACAATGAAAAACTGTTTTTT
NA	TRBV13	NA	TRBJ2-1	CASSILGGERFF	TGTGCCAGCAGCATACTAGGAGGCGAGCGGTTCTTC
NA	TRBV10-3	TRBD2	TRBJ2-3	CAISPPAGVGNTQYF	TGTGCCATCAGTCCCCCAGCGGGAGTGGGGAATACGCAGTATTTT
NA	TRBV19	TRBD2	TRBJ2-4	CASSLQGGVAKNIQYF	TGTGCCAGTAGCCTGCAGGGAGGGGTGGCCAAAAACATTCAGTACTTC
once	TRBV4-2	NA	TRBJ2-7	CASSQHEGAEYYEQYF	TGTGCCAGCAGCCAACACGAAGGGGCGGAATACTACGAGCAGTACTTC
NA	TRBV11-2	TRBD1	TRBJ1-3	CASSTLTGAHSGNTIYF	TGTGCCAGCAGTACTTTGACAGGGGCCCACTCTGGAAACACCATATATTTT
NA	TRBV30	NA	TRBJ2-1	CAWSGQQYNEQFF	TGTGCCTGGAGTGGACAGCAATACAATGAGCAGTTCTTC
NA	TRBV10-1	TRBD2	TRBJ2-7	CASSESLAGSSYEQYF	TGCGCCAGCAGTGAGAGTCTAGCGGGTAGCTCCTACGAGCAGTACTTC
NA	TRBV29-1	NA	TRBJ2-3	CSVGITDTQYF	TGCAGCGTTGGCATCACAGATACGCAGTATTTT
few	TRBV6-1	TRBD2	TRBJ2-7	CASSEEAGGAYEQYF	TGTGCCAGCAGTGAAGAAGCGGGAGGGGCCTACGAGCAGTACTTC
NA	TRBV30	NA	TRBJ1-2	CAWSVDVVGRYGYTF	TGTGCCTGGAGTGTAGATGTGGTTGGAAGGTATGGCTACACCTTC
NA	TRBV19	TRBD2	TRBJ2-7	CASSGAGEYNEQYF	TGTGCCAGTAGTGGAGCGGGAGAGTACAACGAGCAGTACTTC
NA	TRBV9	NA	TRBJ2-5	CASSPGLAGETQYF	TGTGCCAGCAGCCCAGGCCTAGCTGGCGAGACCCAGTACTTC
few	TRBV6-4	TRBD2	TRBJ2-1	CASSGGLAGDEQFF	TGTGCCAGCAGTGGGGGACTAGCGGGAGATGAGCAGTTCTTC
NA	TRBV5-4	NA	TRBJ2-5	CASSLPTGGRRETQYF	TGTGCCAGCAGCTTGCCAACAGGCGGTCGGAGAGAGACCCAGTACTTC
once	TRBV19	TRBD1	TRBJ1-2	CASYSVGQGGLANYGYTF	TGTGCCAGCTACTCGGTCGGACAGGGGGGTCTTGCCAACTATGGCTACACCTTC
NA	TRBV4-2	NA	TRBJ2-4	CASSHEGRRNIQYF	TGTGCCAGCAGCCACGAGGGCCGTCGAAACATTCAGTACTTC
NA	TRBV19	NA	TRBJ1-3	CASSMRGSGNTIYF	TGTGCCAGTAGTATGAGGGGTTCCGGAAACACCATATATTTT
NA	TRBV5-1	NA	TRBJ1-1	CASSLEVNTEAFF	TGCGCCAGCAGCTTGGAGGTAAATACTGAAGCTTTCTTT
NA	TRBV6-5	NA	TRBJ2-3	CASSGPGTDTQYF	TGTGCCAGCAGCGGACCCGGCACAGATACGCAGTATTTT
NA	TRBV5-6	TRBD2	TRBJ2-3	CASSLSGRGTDTQYF	TGTGCCAGCAGCTTGAGCGGGAGGGGGACAGATACGCAGTATTTT
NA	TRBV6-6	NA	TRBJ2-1	CASTERLVSRHEQFF	TGTGCCAGCACCGAACGACTAGTTAGTCGCCATGAGCAGTTCTTC
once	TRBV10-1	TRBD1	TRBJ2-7	CASSKTGEVYEQYF	TGCGCCAGCAGTAAGACAGGGGAAGTCTACGAGCAGTACTTC
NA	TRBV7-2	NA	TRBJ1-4	CASRFSTNEKLFF	TGTGCCAGCCGGTTTTCAACTAATGAAAAACTGTTTTTT
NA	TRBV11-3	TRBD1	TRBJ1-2	CASSPGQAAVSYTF	TGTGCCAGCAGCCCCGGACAGGCGGCGGTGAGCTACACCTTC
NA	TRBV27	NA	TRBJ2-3	CASSWDSFTDTQYF	TGTGCCAGCAGTTGGGACTCCTTCACAGATACGCAGTATTTT
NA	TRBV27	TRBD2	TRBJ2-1	CASTPRTGGSGSYNEQFF	TGTGCCAGCACCCCCCGTACGGGAGGTTCTGGTTCCTACAATGAGCAGTTCTTC
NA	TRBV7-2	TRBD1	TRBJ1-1	CASSLQGENTEAFF	TGTGCCAGCAGCTTACAGGGGGAGAACACTGAAGCTTTCTTT
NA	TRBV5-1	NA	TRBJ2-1	CASKLDSYNEQFF	TGCGCCAGCAAACTGGACAGCTACAATGAGCAGTTCTTC